Listed here are 5 T cell receptor beta chains from one sample, sequenced in a study of molecular identifiers for immune sequencing clone quantification. A single record per CDR3 protein comes from TCRdb applying MiXCR to the PCR reads. The sample contains about 510,000 distinct CDR3 sequences, 20% to 25% of which appear only once. Sequencing was carried out using naive CD8+ T cells from blood, with Jurkat cell RNA spiked in. Subset: FACS-sorted CD8+CD4-CCR7+CD45RA+ naive T cells. These receptors were obtained from a human donor in good health. Some libraries in this study had Jurkat cell RNA spiked in.

Notes on this clonotype: Its ends do not fully match the called genes, so a read error is possible. The rearrangement joins TRBV29-1 to TRBJ2-7; D is perhaps TRBD2 (6 bases). From germline, CDR1 is SQVTM and CDR2 ANQGSEA. CDR3 length equals 12 residues. The CDR3 coding sequence is TGCAGCGTTGAGGAGGGGACCTACGGGCAGTACTTC. Translating gives CSVEEGTYGQYF.

This clonotype was seen ten or more times. This chain links TRBV4-1 with TRBJ2-3; no reliable D call. Trimming stripped 1 base from V and 0 bases from J, with 8 bases between. The length of the CDR3 is 15 residues. The V gene's germline CDR1 is MGHRA and CDR2 YSYEKL. CDR3 DNA sequence: TGCGCCAGCAGCCAAGTCAGTGGTAGCACAGATACGCAGTATTTT. This sequence encodes CASSQVSGSTDTQYF.

This CDR3 is CASSVNHASTDTQYF. The DNA of the CDR3 is TGTGCCAGCAGTGTAAACCACGCTAGCACAGATACGCAGTATTTT. This rearrangement joins TRBV12-3 or TRBV12-4 to TRBJ2-3; D ambiguous. Trimming removed 5 bases from V and 0 bases from J, with 12 bases in between. The CDR3 has 15 amino acids.

In this sample, this clonotype turned up many times. The V gene is TRBV12-3 or TRBV12-4, the J gene TRBJ2-7; D may be TRBD2 (6 bases). The V end lost 3 bases, the J end lost 0 bases, and 9 bases lay between the germline ends. The CDR3 loop spans 14 amino acids. CDR3 in DNA: TGTGCCAGCAGTTTCGCGGGGTCCTCCTACGAGCAGTACTTC. Its translation is CASSFAGSSYEQYF.

A few counts support this clonotype. The chain employs TRBV7-3 and TRBJ2-7, with a possible D match to TRBD2 (5 bases). The CDR3 has 15 amino acids. Trimming took 2 bases from V and 2 from J, leaving 13 bases between them. Germline V CDR1 and CDR2: SGHTA, FQGTGA. CDR3 sequence: CASSLFGGGTYEQYF. The CDR3 nucleotides read TGTGCCAGCAGCTTATTCGGCGGAGGAACCTACGAGCAGTACTTC.